This is a list of T cell receptor beta chains from one sample in a study of shared clonotypes between healthy human individuals. The assay was immunoSEQ multiplex PCR, and TCRdb's table has in-frame clones only and misses some. The sample includes about 79,000 clones, 60% to 70% of them seen just once. Material for sequencing was memory CD8+ T cells sorted from blood. Receptor source: a man aged 25 to 45 in good health. The CDR3 runs from the conserved cysteine through the conserved F or W. The D gene is left open where the match is weak. Only some rows state a clone size, as once, few, many or a class for expanded clones.

clone size	CDR3 length	V gene	J gene	D gene	CDR3 DNA	CDR3 protein
NA	14	TRBV19	TRBJ1-1	NA	TGTGCCAGTAGTATTCAGGGGCTCGGCACTGAAGCTTTCTTT	CASSIQGLGTEAFF
few	14	TRBV9	TRBJ1-2	NA	TGTGCCAGCAGCGTAGAGGGCAGGTCCTATGGCTACACCTTC	CASSVEGRSYGYTF
NA	15	TRBV28	TRBJ1-5	NA	TGTGCCAGCAGTCAAAGGACCGTTAGCAATCAGCCCCAGCATTTT	CASSQRTVSNQPQHF
NA	14	TRBV27	TRBJ2-7	TRBD2	TGTGCCAGCAGTTTGACGGGGGGAACTCGGGAGCAGTACTTC	CASSLTGGTREQYF
few	12	TRBV10-1	TRBJ2-7	NA	TGCGCCAGCAGGTACAGGGTGTACGAGCAGTACTTC	CASRYRVYEQYF
NA	13	TRBV6-5	TRBJ2-1	TRBD1	TGTGCCAGCAGACCGGGACAGTACAATGAGCAGTTCTTC	CASRPGQYNEQFF
few	15	TRBV6-4	TRBJ2-3	TRBD2	TGTGCCAGCAAACTAGCGGGAGGGAGTTCAGATACGCAGTATTTT	CASKLAGGSSDTQYF
NA	12	TRBV29-1	TRBJ1-1	NA	TGCAGCGTTGCTTTTATGAACACTGAAGCTTTCTTT	CSVAFMNTEAFF
NA	14	TRBV2	TRBJ2-7	NA	TGTGCCAGCAGCGGGACCGGAGAACCCTACGAGCAGTACTTC	CASSGTGEPYEQYF
few	15	TRBV15	TRBJ1-2	TRBD1	TGTGCCACCAGCGCCCTTGGGACAGTTAACTATGGCTACACCTTC	CATSALGTVNYGYTF
few	15	TRBV7-2	TRBJ2-7	TRBD2	TGTGCCAGCAGCTTAGTGGCGGGAGGACTCTACGAGCAGTACTTC	CASSLVAGGLYEQYF
NA	15	TRBV7-2	TRBJ2-3	TRBD2	TGTGCCAGCAGCTCAACTAGCGGGAGTAAGGATACGCAGTATTTT	CASSSTSGSKDTQYF
NA	14	TRBV19	TRBJ2-3	NA	TGTGCCAGTAGCCTAGACTTCAGCACAGATACGCAGTATTTT	CASSLDFSTDTQYF
once	14	TRBV6-5	TRBJ1-1	TRBD1	TGTGCCAGCAGTTCCACGACAGGGGTGACTGAAGCTTTCTTT	CASSSTTGVTEAFF
NA	12	TRBV7-9	TRBJ2-3	NA	TGTGCCAGCAGCGGGGGCTCAGATACGCAGTATTTT	CASSGGSDTQYF
NA	16	TRBV7-6	TRBJ1-3	NA	TGTGCCAGCAAGGATAACAGGGCCAGCTCTGGAAACACCATATATTTT	CASKDNRASSGNTIYF
few	14	TRBV25-1	TRBJ1-4	NA	TGTGCCAGCAGTGGCGGAGAAACTAATGAAAAACTGTTTTTT	CASSGGETNEKLFF
NA	14	TRBV6-1	TRBJ1-1	NA	TGTGCCAGCGCCGGGAGAGTTATGAACACTGAAGCTTTCTTT	CASAGRVMNTEAFF
NA	14	TRBV7-9	TRBJ2-5	NA	TGTGCCAGCAGCTTAGCTGGGGGCCAAGAGACCCAGTACTTC	CASSLAGGQETQYF
NA	18	TRBV27	TRBJ2-6	NA	TGTGCCAGCAGTAGCGAAATCTGGCTACAAAGTCGGGCCAACGTCCTGACTTTC	CASSSEIWLQSRANVLTF
NA	10	TRBV6-1	TRBJ2-7	NA	TGTGCCAGCAGTAACTACGAGCAGTACTTC	CASSNYEQYF
once	18	TRBV28	TRBJ2-6	NA	TGTGCCAGCAGTCCGCGGGTCTTTCAACTCTCTGGGGCCAACGTCCTGACTTTC	CASSPRVFQLSGANVLTF
NA	16	TRBV19	TRBJ2-4	NA	TGTGCCAGTAGTATAGTTTGGGTCCCAGCCAAAAACATTCAGTACTTC	CASSIVWVPAKNIQYF
NA	15	TRBV9	TRBJ1-3	NA	TGTGCCAGCAGCGTAGAGGGGAACTCTGGAAACACCATATATTTT	CASSVEGNSGNTIYF
NA	15	TRBV11-2	TRBJ1-5	TRBD1	TGTGCCAGCAGCTTGAGGGGGCGCCGCAATCAGCCCCAGCATTTT	CASSLRGRRNQPQHF
few	13	TRBV2	TRBJ1-5	TRBD1	TGTGCCAGCACCGGGACAGGCAATCAGCCCCAGCATTTT	CASTGTGNQPQHF
few	15	TRBV18	TRBJ2-5	TRBD1	TGTGCCAGCTCACCACGGACAGGGGAAAAGGAGACCCAGTACTTC	CASSPRTGEKETQYF
NA	13	TRBV6-1	TRBJ1-1	TRBD1	TGTGCCAGCAGTAAAACAGGGGAAGGCGAAGCTTTCTTT	CASSKTGEGEAFF
NA	13	TRBV28	TRBJ2-7	TRBD2	TGTGCCACCGCAATAGCGGGAGCCTACGAGCAGTACTTC	CATAIAGAYEQYF
NA	16	TRBV6-1	TRBJ2-7	TRBD1	TGTGCCAGCAGTGAAAGGAGCGGGACAGGGGGTAGCGAGCAGTACTTC	CASSERSGTGGSEQYF
NA	14	TRBV27	TRBJ2-1	TRBD2	TGTGCCAGCAGTTTATCTCCGGGGGGGGCTGAGCAGTTCTTC	CASSLSPGGAEQFF
few	15	TRBV4-1	TRBJ2-1	TRBD1	TGCGCCAGCAGCCACCTGTGGGACAGGGGACATGAGCAGTTCTTC	CASSHLWDRGHEQFF
NA	16	TRBV27	TRBJ2-7	TRBD1	TGTGCCAGCAGTTTGTTAGGGACAGGGGAGGGATACGAGCAGTACTTC	CASSLLGTGEGYEQYF
few	13	TRBV19	TRBJ1-5	NA	TGTGCCAGTAGTATAGGCAGGAATCAGCCCCAGCATTTT	CASSIGRNQPQHF
NA	13	TRBV5-1	TRBJ1-2	NA	TGCGCCAGCAGCTTGTCTCCTCTATATGGCTACACCTTC	CASSLSPLYGYTF